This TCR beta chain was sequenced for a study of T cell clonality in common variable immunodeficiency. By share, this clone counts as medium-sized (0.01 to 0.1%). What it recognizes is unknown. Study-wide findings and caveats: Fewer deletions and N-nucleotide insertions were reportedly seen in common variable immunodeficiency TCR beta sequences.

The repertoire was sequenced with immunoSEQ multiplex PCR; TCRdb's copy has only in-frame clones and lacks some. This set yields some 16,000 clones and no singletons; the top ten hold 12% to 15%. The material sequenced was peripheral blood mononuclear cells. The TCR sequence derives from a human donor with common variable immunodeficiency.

The sequenced CDR3 bases are TGTGCCACCGGGCGGGGGGTTAACAATGAG. Amino acid sequence: CATGRGVNNE. The entire CDR3 protein reads CATGRGVNNEQFF. V and J are TRBV15 and TRBJ2-1; 8 nucleotides agree with TRBD2. The read halts 3 residues ahead of the CDR3 end, with the missing end drawn from the germline J gene. The V segment lost 8 bases and the J segment 5 bases; nucleotides outside the gene matches: 5. Per germline, CDR1 LNHNV and CDR2 YYDKDF (reference sequence). The CDR3 totals 13 residues.